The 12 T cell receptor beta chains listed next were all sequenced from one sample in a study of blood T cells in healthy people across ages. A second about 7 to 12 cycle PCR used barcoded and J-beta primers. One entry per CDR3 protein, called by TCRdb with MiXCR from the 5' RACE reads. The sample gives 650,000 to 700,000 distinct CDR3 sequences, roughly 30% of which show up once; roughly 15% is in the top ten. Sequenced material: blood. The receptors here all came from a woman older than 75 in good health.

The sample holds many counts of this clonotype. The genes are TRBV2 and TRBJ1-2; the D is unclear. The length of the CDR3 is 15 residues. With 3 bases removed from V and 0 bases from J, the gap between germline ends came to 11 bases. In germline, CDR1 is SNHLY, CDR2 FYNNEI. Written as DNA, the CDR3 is TGTGCCAGCAGTGACGGGCCTCACTCTAACTATGGCTACACCTTC. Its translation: CASSDGPHSNYGYTF.

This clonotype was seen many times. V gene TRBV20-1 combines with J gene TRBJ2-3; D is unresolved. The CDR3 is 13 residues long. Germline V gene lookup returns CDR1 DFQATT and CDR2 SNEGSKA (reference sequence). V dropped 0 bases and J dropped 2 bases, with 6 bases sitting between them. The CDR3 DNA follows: TGCAGTGCTAGAGAAAGCTACACAGATACGCAGTATTTT. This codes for CSARESYTDTQYF.

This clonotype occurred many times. The CDR3 DNA sequence: TGCGCCAGCCGCCGCTTTTGGGGTAATGAAAAACTGTTTTTT. Translated: CASRRFWGNEKLFF. The chain couples TRBV5-1 to TRBJ1-4; D unclear. The CDR3 covers 14 residues. CDR1 and CDR2 from the germline V gene are SGHRS and YFSETQ. The V and J ends lost 7 bases and 4 bases respectively, with 14 bases between them.

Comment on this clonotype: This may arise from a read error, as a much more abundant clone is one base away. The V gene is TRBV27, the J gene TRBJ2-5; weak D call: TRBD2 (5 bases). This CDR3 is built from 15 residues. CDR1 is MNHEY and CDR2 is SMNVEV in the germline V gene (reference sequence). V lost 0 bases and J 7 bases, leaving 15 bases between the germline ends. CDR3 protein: CASSLSPWPGGTQYF. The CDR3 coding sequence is TGTGCCAGCAGTTTATCCCCTTGGCCCGGAGGGACCCAGTACTTC.

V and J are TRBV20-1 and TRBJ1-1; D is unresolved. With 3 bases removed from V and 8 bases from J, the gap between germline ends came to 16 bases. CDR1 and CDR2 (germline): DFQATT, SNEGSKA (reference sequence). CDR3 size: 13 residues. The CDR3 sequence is CSASGGAPGEAFF. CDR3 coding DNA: TGCAGTGCTAGTGGCGGAGCCCCAGGCGAAGCTTTCTTT.

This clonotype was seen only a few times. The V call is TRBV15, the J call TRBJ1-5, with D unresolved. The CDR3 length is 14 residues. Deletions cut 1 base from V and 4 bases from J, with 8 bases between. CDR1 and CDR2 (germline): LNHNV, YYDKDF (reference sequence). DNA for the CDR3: TGTGCCACCAGCAGAGGTGGACCAAATCAGCCCCAGCATTTT. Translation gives CATSRGGPNQPQHF.

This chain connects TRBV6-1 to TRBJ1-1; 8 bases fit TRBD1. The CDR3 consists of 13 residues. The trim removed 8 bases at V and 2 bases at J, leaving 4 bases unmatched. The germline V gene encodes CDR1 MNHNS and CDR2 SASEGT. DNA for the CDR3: TGTGCCAGCGGGGACAGGCGAAACACTGAAGCTTTCTTT. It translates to CASGDRRNTEAFF.

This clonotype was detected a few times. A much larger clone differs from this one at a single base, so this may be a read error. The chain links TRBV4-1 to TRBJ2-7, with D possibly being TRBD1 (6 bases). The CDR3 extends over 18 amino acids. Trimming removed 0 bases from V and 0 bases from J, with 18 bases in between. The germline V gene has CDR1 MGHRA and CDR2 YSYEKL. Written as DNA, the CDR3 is TGCGCCAGCAGCCAAGAGTCCGTCCTAGGGACAAACTCCTACGAGCAGTACTTC. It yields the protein CASSQESVLGTNSYEQYF.

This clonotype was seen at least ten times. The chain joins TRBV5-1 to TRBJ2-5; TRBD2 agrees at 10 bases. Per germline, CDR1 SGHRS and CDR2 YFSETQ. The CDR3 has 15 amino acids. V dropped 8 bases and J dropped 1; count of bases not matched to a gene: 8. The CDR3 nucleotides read TGCGCCAGTCAACTAGCGGGGACGTCCCAAGAGACCCAGTACTTC. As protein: CASQLAGTSQETQYF.

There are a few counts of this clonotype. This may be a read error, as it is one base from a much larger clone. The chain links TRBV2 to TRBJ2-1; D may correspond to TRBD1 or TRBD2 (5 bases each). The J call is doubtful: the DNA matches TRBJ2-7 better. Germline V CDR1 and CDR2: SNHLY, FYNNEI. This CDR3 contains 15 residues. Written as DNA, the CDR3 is TGTGCCAGCAGACCAGGGAGATCCTCCTACAATGAGCAGTACTTC. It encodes CASRPGRSSYNEQYF.

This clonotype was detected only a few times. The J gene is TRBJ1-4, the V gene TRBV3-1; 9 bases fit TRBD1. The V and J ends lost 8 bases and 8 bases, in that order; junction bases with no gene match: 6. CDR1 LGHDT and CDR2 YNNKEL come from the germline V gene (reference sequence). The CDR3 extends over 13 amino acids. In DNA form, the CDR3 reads TGTGCCAGCCCTACAGGGGGCAAAGAAAAACTGTTTTTT. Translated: CASPTGGKEKLFF.

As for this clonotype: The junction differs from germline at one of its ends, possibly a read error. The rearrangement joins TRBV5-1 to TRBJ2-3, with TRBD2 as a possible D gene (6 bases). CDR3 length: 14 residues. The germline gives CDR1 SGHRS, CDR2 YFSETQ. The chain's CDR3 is CAGSGSASTDTQYF. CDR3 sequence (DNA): TGCGCCGGCAGCGGGTCAGCTAGCACAGATACGCAGTATTTT.